A single sample is the source of the 20 T cell receptor beta chains below, sequenced in a study of PD-1 blockade in classical Hodgkin lymphoma. The patients all showed relapse after autologous stem cell transplantation, while their brentuximab vedotin exposure varied. The assay was immunoSEQ multiplex PCR, and TCRdb's table has in-frame clones only and misses some. The repertoire has around 99,000 clones, around 81% of them found once; the top ten carry about 16%. The source was peripheral blood mononuclear cells (PBMCs), collected before the second cycle of nivolumab. These receptors came from a human donor with classical Hodgkin lymphoma.

This clone was detected a few times. The chain has TRBV9 and TRBJ2-3; tentatively, D is TRBD2 (5 bases). V was pared by 1 base and J by 1 base, with 10 bases between. Germline V gene lookup returns CDR1 SGDLS and CDR2 YYNGEE. This CDR3 has 15 residues. CDR3 residues: CASSVSGWGTDTQYF. The DNA for the CDR3 is TGTGCCAGCAGCGTAAGCGGATGGGGCACAGATACGCAGTATTTT.

This clone was detected once. V and J are TRBV19 and TRBJ2-4; the D call may be TRBD1 or TRBD2 (6 bases each). The CDR3 covers 15 residues. The V end lost 6 bases, the J end lost 3 bases, and 15 bases lay between the germline ends. Looked up from germline, CDR1 is LNHDA and CDR2 is SQIVND (reference sequence). Written as DNA, the CDR3 is TGTGCCAGTAGCCCGCCCGGGGGCCTCAAAAACATTCAGTACTTC. Translating gives CASSPPGGLKNIQYF.

The chain recombines TRBV6-4 with TRBJ2-7; 7 positions agree with TRBD1. CDR1 and CDR2 from the germline V gene are MRHNA and SNTAGT. The CDR3 contains 15 residues. V was pared by 6 bases and J by 0 bases, with 8 bases of the junction left unmatched. This CDR3 is CASRRDRQASYEQYF. The CDR3 DNA follows: TGTGCCAGCAGGAGGGACAGACAGGCCTCCTACGAGCAGTACTTC.

This clone was found once. Here the CDR3 DNA reads TGTGCCAGCAGCTCCGCGGGACAGGGATCCAATGAGCAGTTCTTC. This sequence encodes CASSSAGQGSNEQFF. The J gene is TRBJ2-1, the V gene TRBV5-6; 9 bases agree with TRBD1. The CDR3 covers 15 residues. The V and J ends lost 3 bases and 6 bases, in that order; junction bases with no gene match: 7. CDR1 SGHDT and CDR2 YYEEEE come from the germline V gene.

The rearrangement uses TRBV11-2 and TRBJ1-2; TRBD1 might be the D (6 bases). The germline gives CDR1 SGHAT, CDR2 FQNNGV. The V gene lost 5 bases and the J gene lost 3 bases, with 16 bases spanning the gap. The CDR3 length is 15 residues. CDR3 sequence (DNA): TGTGCCAGCAGCACCGGAGGGCAGGGGTACTATGGCTACACCTTC. This codes for CASSTGGQGYYGYTF.

The chain couples TRBV7-2 to TRBJ1-5, with 8 nucleotides matching TRBD1. J was trimmed by 6 bases and V by 4 bases; bases with no gene match: 5. The CDR3 consists of 14 residues. Germline CDR1 is SGHTA and CDR2 is FQGNSA. Here the CDR3 DNA reads TGTGCCAGCAGCTCGCAGGGGGCAGGTCAGCCCCAGCATTTT. Encoded protein: CASSSQGAGQPQHF.

This clone came up a few times. The chain couples TRBV10-3 to TRBJ2-2; D unresolved. CDR3 length equals 14 residues. Trimming cost V 2 bases and J 1 base, with 5 bases left between them. Germline V lookup: CDR1 ENHRY, CDR2 SYGVKD. In DNA form, the CDR3 reads TGTGCCATCAGTGAGGCCGGGAACACCGGGGAGCTGTTTTTT. Its protein product is CAISEAGNTGELFF.

This chain connects TRBV5-4 to TRBJ1-2, with 9 bases matching TRBD1. This CDR3 region has 15 residues. Germline values: CDR1 SGHNT, CDR2 YYREEE (reference sequence). Trimming cost V 3 bases and J 6 bases; bases outside gene matches: 9. Here the CDR3 DNA reads TGTGCCAGCAGCTCCACCAAGAGGACAGGGGATGGCTACACCTTC. The encoded protein is CASSSTKRTGDGYTF.

The J gene is TRBJ2-3, the V gene TRBV5-6; 8 positions agree with TRBD1. CDR3 size: 15 residues. The V gene's germline CDR1 is SGHDT and CDR2 YYEEEE. With V trimmed by 0 bases and J by 8 bases, 8 bases remained unmatched. The CDR3 reads CASSLGGQVIGTQYF. The DNA for the CDR3 is TGTGCCAGCAGCTTGGGGGGACAGGTAATTGGTACGCAGTATTTT.

The sample holds one count of this clone. This chain links TRBV5-4 with TRBJ2-7; possible D gene TRBD1, 5 bases. The CDR3 is 15 amino acids. Trimming pared 0 bases from V and 1 base from J, leaving 11 bases between. Germline values: CDR1 SGHNT, CDR2 YYREEE (reference sequence). The CDR3, as DNA: TGTGCCAGCAGCTTGGACAGGTTGTCGTCCTACGAGCAGTACTTC. This sequence encodes CASSLDRLSSYEQYF.

The J gene is TRBJ1-2, the V gene TRBV6-1; D may be TRBD1 (5 bases). CDR3 length: 11 residues. Trimming removed 7 bases from V and 8 bases from J, with 11 bases in between. Germline CDR1 is MNHNS and CDR2 is SASEGT. CDR3 protein: CASTKGVGYTF. CDR3 coding DNA: TGTGCCAGCACTAAAGGGGTAGGCTACACCTTC.

The chain recombines TRBV5-1 with TRBJ2-2; the D gene is possibly TRBD2 (6 bases). This CDR3 contains 14 residues. The V end lost 4 bases, the J end lost 6 bases, and 13 bases lay between the germline ends. Germline V lookup: CDR1 SGHRS, CDR2 YFSETQ. The CDR3 DNA sequence: TGCGCCAGCAGCCCACTAGCAGTGGCCGGGGAGCTGTTTTTT. It codes for CASSPLAVAGELFF.

This clone appeared a few times. V is TRBV2 and J is TRBJ2-7, with TRBD1 matching over 9 bases. Looked up from germline, CDR1 is SNHLY and CDR2 is FYNNEI. Germline trimming cut 7 bases from V and 4 bases from J; bases unmatched to any gene: 8. The CDR3 is made up of 14 amino acids. CDR3 protein: CASNNLDRGYEQYF. The CDR3 coding sequence is TGTGCCAGCAATAACTTGGACAGGGGATACGAGCAGTACTTC.

V gene TRBV5-1 combines with J gene TRBJ2-1; 8 bases fit TRBD2. This CDR3 spans 16 amino acids. The V and J ends lost 1 base and 8 bases, in that order; junction bases with no gene match: 11. The germline CDR1 and CDR2 sequences are SGHRS and YFSETQ. The CDR3 here is CASSLSGTSAFDEQFF. In DNA form, the CDR3 reads TGCGCCAGCAGCTTGTCGGGGACTAGTGCCTTCGATGAGCAGTTCTTC.

CDR3 DNA sequence: TGTGCCATCAGGAGGGGGAGCACTGAAGCTTTCTTT. It is translated as CAIRRGSTEAFF. The genes are TRBV10-3 and TRBJ1-1; tentatively, D is TRBD1 (6 bases). Germline V CDR1 and CDR2: ENHRY, SYGVKD. Trimming left V 6 bases short and J 4 bases short, with 9 bases between. CDR3 size: 12 residues.

The chain employs TRBV4-1 and TRBJ2-3; D gene uncertain. CDR3 length equals 14 residues. The germline V gene encodes CDR1 MGHRA and CDR2 YSYEKL. Deletions cut 4 bases from V and 2 bases from J, with 10 bases between. CDR3: CASSLYWDTDTQYF. Here the CDR3 DNA reads TGCGCCAGCAGCCTCTACTGGGACACAGATACGCAGTATTTT.

This chain joins TRBV14 and TRBJ2-1, with D tentatively TRBD2 (6 bases). The CDR3 consists of 14 residues. The germline V gene encodes CDR1 SGHDN and CDR2 FVKESK. V was clipped by 1 base and J by 9 bases, with 13 bases between them. CDR3 DNA sequence: TGTGCCAGCAGCCAAGTGGTGGGAGGTGGTGAGCAGTTCTTC. Encoded protein: CASSQVVGGGEQFF.

This clone was detected a few times. The chain is built from TRBV28 and TRBJ1-5; D gene unclear. The CDR3 extends over 12 amino acids. Trimming removed 6 bases at V and 7 bases at J, with 10 bases between. Per germline, CDR1 MDHEN and CDR2 SYDVKM. The CDR3 reads CASSPPLQPQHF. The CDR3 DNA reads TGTGCCAGCAGCCCGCCCCTGCAGCCCCAGCATTTT.

This clone came up a few times. V gene TRBV6-5 combines with J gene TRBJ1-5; D is unresolved. This CDR3 region has 13 residues. The germline gives CDR1 MNHEY, CDR2 SVGAGI. The CDR3 DNA reads as TGTGTAACGCAGGCAGATAGCAATCAGCCCCAGCATTTT. Amino acids: CVTQADSNQPQHF.

V and J are TRBV10-3 and TRBJ2-2; D is perhaps TRBD1 (6 bases). The CDR3 has 15 residues. The germline V gene has CDR1 ENHRY and CDR2 SYGVKD. Trimming shortened V by 4 bases and J by 6 bases, and 15 bases separated the two germline ends. CDR3 loop: CAISGGAGDPGELFF. The CDR3 DNA sequence: TGTGCCATCAGTGGAGGGGCAGGGGATCCCGGGGAGCTGTTTTTT.